Listed below are T cell receptor beta chains from one sample, sequenced in a study of CD8 T cells in Susac syndrome. TCRdb re-called the immunoSEQ multiplex PCR reads through MiXCR, storing one row per CDR3 protein. The sample yields more than 40,000 distinct CDR3 sequences, 93% seen once. The sample comprised CD8+ T cells from PBMCs. These receptors came from a human donor in good health. Both conserved end residues are part of each CDR3. D genes are given only for firm matches. Rows give clone size only sometimes, using once, few, many, or a class for an expanded clone.

D gene	V gene	clone size	J gene	CDR3 DNA	CDR3 protein
NA	TRBV10-3	NA	TRBJ1-1	TGTGCCATCAGTGAGCCACAGGTTCCCGAAGCTTTCTTT	CAISEPQVPEAFF
NA	TRBV28	NA	TRBJ2-1	TGTGCCAGCAAGCAGCCTAGCTCCTACAATGAGCAGTTCTTC	CASKQPSSYNEQFF
TRBD1	TRBV9	NA	TRBJ2-1	TGTGCCAGCAGCCCCTGGACAGGGGCTTACAATGAGCAGTTCTTC	CASSPWTGAYNEQFF
NA	TRBV29-1	NA	TRBJ2-1	TGCAGCGTTTTCTCATCAGGGGATAAAACCTACAATGAGCAGTTCTTC	CSVFSSGDKTYNEQFF
TRBD2	TRBV29-1	once	TRBJ2-4	TGCAGCGTTCCACTAGCGGGAGGAAACATTCAGTACTTC	CSVPLAGGNIQYF
NA	TRBV5-1	NA	TRBJ2-1	TGCGCCAGCAGCCTGGAGGGCCACAATGAGCAGTTCTTC	CASSLEGHNEQFF
TRBD1	TRBV6-5	NA	TRBJ2-4	TGTGCCAGCAGTTCGTCCGGGACAGGGTCCAGGGAGATAGCCAAAAACATTCAGTACTTC	CASSSSGTGSREIAKNIQYF
NA	TRBV19	NA	TRBJ2-1	TGTGCCAGTAGTATAGATGGACACACCAACTACAATGAGCAGTTCTTC	CASSIDGHTNYNEQFF
TRBD1	TRBV5-1	NA	TRBJ1-1	TGCGCCAGCAGCGATGGAGGACAGGGCCTTGAAGCTTTCTTT	CASSDGGQGLEAFF
NA	TRBV27	NA	TRBJ2-2	TGTGCCAGCAGTTTAAGTACCAATTCCATTTTCAGGAACACCGGGGAGCTGTTTTTT	CASSLSTNSIFRNTGELFF
NA	TRBV4-1	NA	TRBJ1-6	TGCGCCAGCAGCCAGGGCATTAATTCACCCCTCCACTTT	CASSQGINSPLHF
NA	TRBV28	NA	TRBJ1-2	TGTGCCAGCAGGCGAGGGGGGGAGGCAGACTATGGCTACACCTTC	CASRRGGEADYGYTF
TRBD1	TRBV7-9	NA	TRBJ2-3	TGTGCCAGCAGCGCCGACAGGGTTAGCACAGATACGCAGTATTTT	CASSADRVSTDTQYF
NA	TRBV29-1	once	TRBJ2-3	TGCAGCGTTTCTCAGGGGAAGGATACGCAGTATTTT	CSVSQGKDTQYF
TRBD1	TRBV28	NA	TRBJ1-2	TGTGCCAGCAGTCGGGACAGGGGGCTTTTGAACTATGGCTACACCTTC	CASSRDRGLLNYGYTF
NA	TRBV10-3	NA	TRBJ2-7	TGTGCCATCAGTTCCGACTCGGGGTACGAGCAGTACTTC	CAISSDSGYEQYF
NA	TRBV7-6	once	TRBJ1-1	TGTGCCAGCAGCCCGGGACATATGGGAACTGAAGCTTTCTTT	CASSPGHMGTEAFF
NA	TRBV2	NA	TRBJ2-1	TGTGCCAGCAGTGACTCCGTTGATGGGGGCTCCTACAATGAGCAGTTCTTC	CASSDSVDGGSYNEQFF
NA	TRBV10-2	NA	TRBJ1-2	TGCGCCAGCAGTGACCTCGATGGCTACACCTTC	CASSDLDGYTF
NA	TRBV7-9	NA	TRBJ1-2	TGTGCCAGCAGCTTCGGGGCCTCATATGGCTACACCTTC	CASSFGASYGYTF
NA	TRBV27	once	TRBJ1-5	TGTGCCAGCAGTCCCGAGGGGCCGGGTCAGCCCCAGCATTTT	CASSPEGPGQPQHF
TRBD1	TRBV9	NA	TRBJ2-2	TGTGCCAGCAGCGCCACAGGGGTGAGCACCGGGGAGCTGTTTTTT	CASSATGVSTGELFF
TRBD2	TRBV27	NA	TRBJ2-7	TGTGCCAGCAGTTTGGGACTAGCCGGCGAGCAGTACTTC	CASSLGLAGEQYF